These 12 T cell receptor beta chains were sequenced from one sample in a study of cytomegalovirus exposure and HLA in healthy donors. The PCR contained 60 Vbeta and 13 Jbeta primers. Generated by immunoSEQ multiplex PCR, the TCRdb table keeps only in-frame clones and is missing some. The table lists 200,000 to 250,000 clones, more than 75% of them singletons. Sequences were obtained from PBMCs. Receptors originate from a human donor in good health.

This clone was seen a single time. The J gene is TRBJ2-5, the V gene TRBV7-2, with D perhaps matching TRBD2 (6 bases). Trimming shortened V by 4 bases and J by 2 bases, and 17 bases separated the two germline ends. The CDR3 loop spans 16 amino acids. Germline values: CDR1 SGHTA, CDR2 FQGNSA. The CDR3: CASSSSVGGGQETQYF. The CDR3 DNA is TGTGCCAGCAGCTCCTCGGTGGGAGGAGGACAAGAGACCCAGTACTTC.

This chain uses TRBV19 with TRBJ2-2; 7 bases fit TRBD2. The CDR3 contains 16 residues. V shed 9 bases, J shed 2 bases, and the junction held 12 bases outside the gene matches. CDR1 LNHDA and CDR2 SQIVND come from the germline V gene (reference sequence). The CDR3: CASQGKGLVNTGELFF. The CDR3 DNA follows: TGTGCCAGCCAGGGTAAAGGACTAGTAAACACCGGGGAGCTGTTTTTT.

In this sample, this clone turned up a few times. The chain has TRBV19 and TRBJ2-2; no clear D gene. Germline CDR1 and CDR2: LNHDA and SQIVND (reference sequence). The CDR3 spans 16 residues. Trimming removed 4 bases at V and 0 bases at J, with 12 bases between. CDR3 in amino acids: CASSTYRESNTGELFF. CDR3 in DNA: TGTGCCAGTAGTACCTACAGAGAGTCGAACACCGGGGAGCTGTTTTTT. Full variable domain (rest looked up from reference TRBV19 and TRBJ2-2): DGGITQSPKYLFRKEGQNVTLSCEQNLNHDAMYWYRQDPGQGLRLIYYSQIVNDFQKGDIAEGYSVSREKKESFPLTVTSAQKNPTAFYLCASSTYRESNTGELFFGEGSRLTVL.

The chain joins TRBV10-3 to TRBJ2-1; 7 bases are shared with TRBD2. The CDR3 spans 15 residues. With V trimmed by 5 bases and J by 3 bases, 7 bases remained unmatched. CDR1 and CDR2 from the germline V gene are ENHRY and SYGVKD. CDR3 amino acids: CAISKTGTNYNEQFF. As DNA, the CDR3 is TGTGCCATCAGTAAAACCGGGACTAACTACAATGAGCAGTTCTTC.

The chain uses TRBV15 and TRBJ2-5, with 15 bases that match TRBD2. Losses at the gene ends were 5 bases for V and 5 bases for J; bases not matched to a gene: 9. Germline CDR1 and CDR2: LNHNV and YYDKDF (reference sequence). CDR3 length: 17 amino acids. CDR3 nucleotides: TGTGCCACCAGCCCCGGACTAGCGGGAGGGCTGGGGGAGACCCAGTACTTC. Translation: CATSPGLAGGLGETQYF.

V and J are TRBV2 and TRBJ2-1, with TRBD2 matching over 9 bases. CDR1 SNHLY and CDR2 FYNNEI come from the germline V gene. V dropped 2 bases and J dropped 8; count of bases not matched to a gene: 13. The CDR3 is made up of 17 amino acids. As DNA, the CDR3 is TGTGCCAGCAGTGAACTGGAGGCTAGCGGGATGAACGATGAGCAGTTCTTC. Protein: CASSELEASGMNDEQFF.

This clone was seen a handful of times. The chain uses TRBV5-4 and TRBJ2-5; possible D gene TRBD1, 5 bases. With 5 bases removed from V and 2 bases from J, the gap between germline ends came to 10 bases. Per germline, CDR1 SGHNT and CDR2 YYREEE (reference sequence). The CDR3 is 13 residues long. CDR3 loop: CASRGAEQETQYF. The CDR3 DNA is TGTGCCAGCAGAGGGGCAGAACAAGAGACCCAGTACTTC.

CDR3 loop: CASSPPAISYEQYF. Written as DNA, the CDR3 is TGTGCCAGCTCACCACCGGCCATCTCCTACGAGCAGTACTTC. This chain links TRBV18 with TRBJ2-7; D gene ambiguous. CDR3 size: 14 residues. Trimming stripped 0 bases from V and 0 bases from J, with 6 bases between. Germline V gives CDR1 KGHSH, CDR2 LQKENI.

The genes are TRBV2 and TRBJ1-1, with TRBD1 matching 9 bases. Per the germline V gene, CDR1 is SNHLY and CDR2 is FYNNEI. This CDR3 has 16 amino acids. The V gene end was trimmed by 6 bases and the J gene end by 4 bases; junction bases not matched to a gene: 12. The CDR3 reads CASRAARTGGSTEAFF. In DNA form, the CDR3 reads TGTGCCAGCAGAGCCGCCCGTACAGGGGGCAGCACTGAAGCTTTCTTT.

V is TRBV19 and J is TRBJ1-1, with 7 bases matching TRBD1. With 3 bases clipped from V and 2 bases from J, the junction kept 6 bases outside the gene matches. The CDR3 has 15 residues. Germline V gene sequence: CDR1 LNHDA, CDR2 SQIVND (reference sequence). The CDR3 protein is CASSIGTAPNTEAFF. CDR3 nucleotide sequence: TGTGCCAGTAGTATCGGGACAGCGCCAAACACTGAAGCTTTCTTT.

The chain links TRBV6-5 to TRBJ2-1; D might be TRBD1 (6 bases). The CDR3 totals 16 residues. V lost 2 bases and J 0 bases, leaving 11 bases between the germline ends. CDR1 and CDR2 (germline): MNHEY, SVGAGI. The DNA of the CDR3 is TGTGCCAGCAGTTACATGCAGGGGCCCTCCTACAATGAGCAGTTCTTC. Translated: CASSYMQGPSYNEQFF.

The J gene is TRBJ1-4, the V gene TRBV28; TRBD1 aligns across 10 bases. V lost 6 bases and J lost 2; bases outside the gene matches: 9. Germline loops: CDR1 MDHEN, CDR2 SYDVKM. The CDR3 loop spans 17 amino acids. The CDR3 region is CASRGGTGEATNEKLFF. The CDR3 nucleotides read TGTGCCAGCAGGGGCGGGACAGGGGAGGCGACTAATGAAAAACTGTTTTTT.